Each of the 6 T cell receptor beta chains below was sequenced from the same sample in a study of T cell repertoires in ileal Crohn's disease. Clones were sequenced by immunoSEQ multiplex PCR, and TCRdb holds only the in-frame ones, with some missing. The sample has about 14,000 clones, 65% to 85% seen once. Material for sequencing was ileal tissue. Receptor source: an adult with Crohn's disease.

This clone has only one observation. The chain carries TRBV10-3 and TRBJ2-1, with 7 bases fitting TRBD1. After removal of 4 bases from V and 7 bases from J, the junction contained 10 bases not matched to a gene. The CDR3 has 15 residues. Germline CDR1 ENHRY, CDR2 SYGVKD. The CDR3 DNA follows: TGTGCCATCAGTGCAACAGGGGCAGGAAGGAATGAGCAGTTCTTC. Residues: CAISATGAGRNEQFF.

The chain is built from TRBV30 and TRBJ2-3; 10 bases fit TRBD2. CDR3 length: 17 amino acids. J was trimmed by 0 bases and V by 0 bases; bases with no gene match: 6. Per germline, CDR1 GTSNPN and CDR2 SVGIG (reference sequence). In DNA, the CDR3 is TGTGCCTGGAGTGTCCCGGGACTAGCGAGTAGCACAGATACGCAGTATTTT. Protein: CAWSVPGLASSTDTQYF.

The sample holds a few counts of this clone. The V and J genes are TRBV29-1 and TRBJ2-1, with 8 bases identical to TRBD1. Trimming at V came to 3 bases and at J to 10 bases, leaving 8 bases not matched to a gene. Looked up from germline, CDR1 is SQVTM and CDR2 is ANQGSEA. The CDR3 is made up of 13 amino acids. The CDR3 DNA reads as TGCAGCGTTGACCCCGACAGGGGCGACGAGCAGTTCTTC. Translating gives CSVDPDRGDEQFF.

The chain uses TRBV30 and TRBJ2-5, with D perhaps TRBD2 (6 bases). Germline V CDR1 and CDR2: GTSNPN, SVGIG (reference sequence). The CDR3 covers 15 residues. Trimming took off 3 bases at V and 4 bases at J, with 18 bases between the two ends. In DNA form, the CDR3 reads TGTGCCTGGAGGACTCGGGGACTGTATCCAGAGACCCAGTACTTC. This gives the protein CAWRTRGLYPETQYF.

Only one count was recorded for this clone. V usage is TRBV25-1 and J usage is TRBJ2-3; D is perhaps TRBD2 (5 bases). CDR1 and CDR2 (germline): MGHDK, SYGVNS. Trimming removed 4 bases from V and 8 bases from J, with 10 bases in between. The CDR3 is made up of 12 amino acids. The CDR3 sequence is CASSAFGGTQYF. Here the CDR3 DNA reads TGTGCCAGCAGTGCCTTTGGAGGTACGCAGTATTTT.

By share, this clone counts as large. This chain connects TRBV4-1 to TRBJ1-2, with D tentatively TRBD1 (6 bases). V was clipped by 1 base and J by 4 bases, with 13 bases between them. This CDR3 spans 15 amino acids. Germline values: CDR1 MGHRA, CDR2 YSYEKL. The CDR3 sequence is CASSQVSYRAYGYTF. The CDR3 DNA reads as TGCGCCAGCAGCCAAGTATCGTACAGGGCCTATGGCTACACCTTC.